The 31 T cell receptor beta chains given below trace back to one sample, sequenced in a study of beta chain features in type 1 diabetes (dated by TCRdb to 2016 to 2019). The receptor library was made with the immunoSEQ multiplex PCR assay. The entire amount of isolated RNA was reverse transcribed using the High Capacity cDNA Reverse Transcription Kit, so the sequenced TCRB transcripts were expressed ones. The immuneACCESS repertoire file appears here via TCRdb, limited to in-frame rearrangements. These files lack a portion of the clones; in checked studies, under half of the deficit traces to unresolved V genes, and the cause of the others is not known. For this sample there are 200,000 to 250,000 clones; 9.6% appear just once. About 0.037% of the sample goes to the ten largest clones. The sample consisted of naive CD4+ T cells from blood. The cell subset or site tag for this specimen amounts to: true naive CD4+ T cells. The receptors were gathered from a young woman in good health.

The rearrangement joins TRBV20-1 to TRBJ1-2; 7 bases match TRBD1. Germline trimming cut 7 bases from V and 5 bases from J; bases unmatched to any gene: 4. Germline CDR1 is DFQATT and CDR2 is SNEGSKA (reference sequence). This CDR3 has 11 residues. The CDR3 protein is CSVPTGYGYTF. For the CDR3, the DNA is TGCAGTGTTCCGACAGGGTATGGCTACACCTTC.

V gene TRBV6-5 combines with J gene TRBJ1-1; TRBD1 might be the D (6 bases). Looked up from germline, CDR1 is MNHEY and CDR2 is SVGAGI. This CDR3 contains 14 residues. V was cut by 4 bases and J by 0 bases, with 9 bases left in between. The CDR3 DNA sequence: TGTGCCAGCAGTTCCACAGGGCTGAACACTGAAGCTTTCTTT. Its protein is CASSSTGLNTEAFF.

The chain is built from TRBV9 and TRBJ2-2, with 7 positions matching TRBD1. The CDR3 is made up of 15 amino acids. V was clipped by 6 bases and J by 4 bases; unmatched bases: 9. From germline, CDR1 is SGDLS and CDR2 YYNGEE. As DNA, the CDR3 is TGTGCCAGCACTACTACAGGGGTTGCCACCGGGGAGCTGTTTTTT. This codes for CASTTTGVATGELFF.

CDR3 nucleotides: TGTGCCAGCAGTGACCGGGACAGATGGACCGGATTGAATGGCTACACCTTC. It is translated as CASSDRDRWTGLNGYTF. This chain links TRBV6-1 with TRBJ1-2, with 7 bases lining up with TRBD1. Germline CDR1 is MNHNS and CDR2 is SASEGT. This CDR3 is 17 amino acids long. The V segment lost 3 bases and the J segment 6 bases; nucleotides outside the gene matches: 16.

V and J are TRBV19 and TRBJ2-1; D might be TRBD1 (5 bases). From germline, CDR1 is LNHDA and CDR2 SQIVND (reference sequence). With 6 bases removed from V and 5 bases from J, the gap between germline ends came to 17 bases. The CDR3 covers 15 residues. CDR3 in amino acids: CASRLRQSKNNEQFF. CDR3 DNA: TGTGCCAGTAGATTACGACAGTCGAAAAACAATGAGCAGTTCTTC.

This clone was detected a few times. The chain couples TRBV28 to TRBJ1-5; 7 bases align to TRBD1. This CDR3 has 16 residues. The trim removed 8 bases at V and 3 bases at J, leaving 13 bases unmatched. In germline, CDR1 is MDHEN, CDR2 SYDVKM. CDR3 nucleotides: TGTGCCAGCGGCATCCGACAGGGTTTCCCCAATCAGCCCCAGCATTTT. Its protein is CASGIRQGFPNQPQHF. The variable domain in full, with the rest retrieved from reference TRBV28 and TRBJ1-5, is DVKVTQSSRYLVKRTGEKVFLECVQDMDHENMFWYRQDPGLGLRLIYFSYDVKMKEKGDIPEGYSVSREKKERFSLILESASTNQTSMYLCASGIRQGFPNQPQHFGDGTRLSIL.

This sequence joins TRBV6-1 and TRBJ2-6, with no clear D. CDR1 MNHNS and CDR2 SASEGT come from the germline V gene. The CDR3 sequence is 19 residues long. V lost 4 bases to trimming and J lost 0 bases, with 19 bases between them. The CDR3 DNA reads as TGTGCCAGCAGTGTTTTTGCGTCAGGAAGTCCCTCTGGGGCCAACGTCCTGACTTTC. It encodes CASSVFASGSPSGANVLTF.

CDR3 sequence (DNA): TGTGCCAGCTCACCTAGTGACAGGGGTGGAGAGACCCAGTACTTC. Translation gives CASSPSDRGGETQYF. The J gene is TRBJ2-5, the V gene TRBV18; 8 positions agree with TRBD1. CDR3 length: 15 residues. Looked up from germline, CDR1 is KGHSH and CDR2 is LQKENI. V dropped 3 bases and J dropped 4; count of bases not matched to a gene: 7.

The chain carries TRBV18 and TRBJ2-5; 14 nucleotides line up with TRBD2. This CDR3 region has 15 residues. From germline, CDR1 is KGHSH and CDR2 LQKENI. Unmatched junction bases numbered 3, after V lost 4 bases and J lost 5 bases. CDR3 in DNA: TGTGCCAGCTCACGGACTAGCGGGAGGATGGAGACCCAGTACTTC. Encoded protein: CASSRTSGRMETQYF.

This CDR3 is CASSPDRALSSEQYF. The CDR3 nucleotides read TGTGCCAGCTCACCTGATCGCGCACTTTCTAGTGAGCAGTACTTC. The rearrangement uses TRBV18 and TRBJ2-7, with unresolved D. Germline V gives CDR1 KGHSH, CDR2 LQKENI. The CDR3 sequence is 15 residues long. V dropped 3 bases and J dropped 7 bases, with 19 bases sitting between them.

CDR3 DNA: TGTGCCAGCAGCCCCGGGGGGCAGCCCCAGCATTTT. Residues: CASSPGGQPQHF. The chain uses TRBV6-5 and TRBJ1-5, with D perhaps TRBD1 (5 bases). Trimming shortened V by 6 bases and J by 7 bases, and 10 bases separated the two germline ends. CDR3 length: 12 residues. CDR1 is MNHEY and CDR2 is SVGAGI in the germline V gene.

The genes are TRBV19 and TRBJ1-6; D gene unclear. The germline CDR1 and CDR2 sequences are LNHDA and SQIVND (reference sequence). Trimming stripped 3 bases from V and 5 bases from J, with 11 bases between. The CDR3 contains 15 residues. The CDR3 nucleotides read TGTGCCAGTAGTATTCTGTGGAGGGATAATTCACCCCTCCACTTT. It is translated as CASSILWRDNSPLHF.

The sample holds many counts of this clone. The rearrangement links TRBV9 to TRBJ2-3; the D gene is possibly TRBD1 (6 bases). The length of the CDR3 is 14 residues. In germline, CDR1 is SGDLS, CDR2 YYNGEE. V was trimmed by 3 bases and J by 6 bases, leaving 14 bases between them. DNA of the CDR3: TGTGCCAGCAGCGGGGACACCGGTGGGGATACGCAGTATTTT. Translating gives CASSGDTGGDTQYF.

This clone was detected only a few times. V gene TRBV6-1 combines with J gene TRBJ1-2; D is ambiguous. V was pared by 2 bases and J by 0 bases, with 4 bases between. Germline V gene data show CDR1 as MNHNS and CDR2 as SASEGT. This CDR3 comprises 13 residues. The CDR3 nucleotides read TGTGCCAGCAGTGAAAGCCCTAACTATGGCTACACCTTC. Protein: CASSESPNYGYTF.

There are a few counts of this clone. The V gene is TRBV2, the J gene TRBJ1-4; D gene ambiguous. The ends were cut back, 5 bases at V and 8 bases at J, with 6 bases in the middle. Germline V lookup: CDR1 SNHLY, CDR2 FYNNEI. This CDR3 comprises 11 residues. CDR3 protein: CASSLAEKLFF. Written as DNA, the CDR3 is TGTGCCAGCAGTTTAGCCGAAAAACTGTTTTTT. The entire variable domain, with the rest obtained from reference TRBV2 and TRBJ1-4, is as follows: EPEVTQTPSHQVTQMGQEVILRCVPISNHLYFYWYRQILGQKVEFLVSFYNNEISEKSEIFDDQFSVERPDGSNFTLKIRSTKLEDSAMYFCASSLAEKLFFGSGTQLSVL.

This rearrangement joins TRBV5-1 to TRBJ1-1; D perhaps matches TRBD1 (5 bases). The CDR3 sequence is 13 residues long. With 5 bases removed from V and 0 bases from J, the gap between germline ends came to 8 bases. CDR1 is SGHRS, CDR2 YFSETQ, per germline. DNA of the CDR3: TGCGCCAGCAGAACGGACATGAACACTGAAGCTTTCTTT. Its protein product is CASRTDMNTEAFF.

The chain has TRBV4-1 and TRBJ2-2; D is unclear. Trimming took off 5 bases at V and 3 bases at J, with 22 bases between the two ends. Germline V lookup: CDR1 MGHRA, CDR2 YSYEKL. CDR3 length: 18 amino acids. This CDR3 is CASSVDATLQLYTGELFF. In nucleotides, the CDR3 is TGCGCCAGCAGCGTCGACGCGACCCTACAGCTGTACACCGGGGAGCTGTTTTTT.

This clone was observed a handful of times. This chain joins TRBV27 and TRBJ2-7; weak D call: TRBD1 (6 bases). The V gene's germline CDR1 is MNHEY and CDR2 SMNVEV (reference sequence). The CDR3 spans 15 residues. With 3 bases removed from V and 4 bases from J, the gap between germline ends came to 16 bases. The CDR3 is CASSFQGKDMYEQYF. CDR3 bases: TGTGCCAGCAGTTTTCAGGGGAAGGACATGTACGAGCAGTACTTC.

J is TRBJ2-2 and V is TRBV15; D possibly corresponds to TRBD1 (7 bases). Trimming left V 8 bases short and J 2 bases short, with 12 bases between. Germline V gene sequence: CDR1 LNHNV, CDR2 YYDKDF (reference sequence). There are 14 residues in the CDR3. CDR3: CATGGTANTGELFF. For the CDR3, the DNA is TGTGCCACCGGCGGGACAGCCAACACCGGGGAGCTGTTTTTT.

Only a few counts were recorded for this clone. The V and J genes are TRBV2 and TRBJ2-1; 10 bases are a match to TRBD2. With 6 bases clipped from V and 4 bases from J, the junction kept 6 bases outside the gene matches. This CDR3 is built from 15 residues. Per germline, CDR1 SNHLY and CDR2 FYNNEI. The DNA of the CDR3 is TGTGCCAGCAGAAGTGGACTAGCGGTATACAATGAGCAGTTCTTC. It is translated as CASRSGLAVYNEQFF.

This clone was counted only a few times. The chain couples TRBV2 to TRBJ2-4, with 9 bases identical to TRBD2. The length of the CDR3 is 14 residues. Germline V CDR1 and CDR2: SNHLY, FYNNEI. Trimming cost V 4 bases and J 7 bases; bases outside gene matches: 5. The CDR3 sequence is CASSVAGVRNIQYF. The CDR3 nucleotides read TGTGCCAGCAGTGTAGCGGGAGTAAGGAACATTCAGTACTTC. The entire variable domain, with the rest obtained from reference TRBV2 and TRBJ2-4, is as follows: EPEVTQTPSHQVTQMGQEVILRCVPISNHLYFYWYRQILGQKVEFLVSFYNNEISEKSEIFDDQFSVERPDGSNFTLKIRSTKLEDSAMYFCASSVAGVRNIQYFGAGTRLSVL.

The chain carries TRBV4-1 and TRBJ2-5, with D perhaps matching TRBD1 (6 bases). With 0 bases removed from V and 2 bases from J, the gap between germline ends came to 10 bases. This CDR3 is 15 amino acids long. Germline CDR1 reads MGHRA; CDR2 reads YSYEKL. The DNA for the CDR3 is TGCGCCAGCAGCCAAGATGGGACAAATCAAGAGACCCAGTACTTC. Translated, it gives CASSQDGTNQETQYF.

This clone was seen a handful of times. J is TRBJ2-7 and V is TRBV6-5; 8 positions match TRBD1. V trimming: 0 bases; J trimming: 5 bases; junction bases outside the gene matches: 6. The CDR3 sequence is 15 residues long. Germline CDR1 reads MNHEY; CDR2 reads SVGAGI. In nucleotides, the CDR3 is TGTGCCAGCAGTTACTCGAATTCAGGGGGCAACGAGCAGTACTTC. Its protein product is CASSYSNSGGNEQYF.

J is TRBJ1-2 and V is TRBV18; TRBD1 agrees at 10 bases. This CDR3 region has 15 residues. Germline values: CDR1 KGHSH, CDR2 LQKENI. V was clipped by 5 bases and J by 4 bases; unmatched bases: 7. CDR3 loop: CASSSGTGATYGYTF. The CDR3 DNA reads TGTGCCAGCTCATCAGGGACAGGGGCGACCTATGGCTACACCTTC. The full variable domain, in which reference TRBV18 and TRBJ1-2 provide the parts outside the CDR3, is NAGVMQNPRHLVRRRGQEARLRCSPMKGHSHVYWYRQLPEEGLKFMVYLQKENIIDESGMPKERFSAEFPKEGPSILRIQQVVRGDSAAYFCASSSGTGATYGYTFGSGTRLTVV.

This clone was recorded many times. The chain links TRBV7-9 to TRBJ2-7; 7 positions match TRBD1. Germline values: CDR1 SEHNR, CDR2 FQNEAQ (reference sequence). This CDR3 spans 13 amino acids. Trimming removed 3 bases from V and 5 bases from J; junction bases left unmatched: 4. The CDR3 DNA follows: TGTGCCAGCAGCTTGGGACAGAGCAACGAGCAGTACTTC. Amino acids: CASSLGQSNEQYF.

The V call is TRBV9, the J call TRBJ1-2, with D uncertain. Germline CDR1 reads SGDLS; CDR2 reads YYNGEE. V lost 0 bases, J lost 4 bases, and 4 bases lay in between. There are 12 residues in the CDR3. This CDR3 reads CASSVVGYGYTF. The CDR3 DNA reads as TGTGCCAGCAGCGTAGTCGGCTATGGCTACACCTTC.

This clone was seen ten or more times. The V and J genes are TRBV18 and TRBJ1-1; D gene unclear. The CDR3 consists of 15 residues. V lost 3 bases to trimming and J lost 0 bases, with 11 bases between them. The V gene's germline CDR1 is KGHSH and CDR2 LQKENI. This CDR3 reads CASSPFSSVNTEAFF. The CDR3 coding sequence is TGTGCCAGCTCACCTTTCTCTTCGGTGAACACTGAAGCTTTCTTT. Full variable domain (rest looked up from reference TRBV18 and TRBJ1-1): NAGVMQNPRHLVRRRGQEARLRCSPMKGHSHVYWYRQLPEEGLKFMVYLQKENIIDESGMPKERFSAEFPKEGPSILRIQQVVRGDSAAYFCASSPFSSVNTEAFFGQGTRLTVV.

The V call is TRBV12-5, the J call TRBJ2-2; TRBD2 matches at 10 bases. The CDR3 is made up of 17 amino acids. The V and J ends lost 0 bases and 3 bases, in that order; junction bases with no gene match: 4. CDR1 is LGHNT and CDR2 is FRNRAP in the germline V gene. In DNA form, the CDR3 reads TGTGCTAGTGGTTTGGTAGCTAGCGGGAGATACACCGGGGAGCTGTTTTTT. Translated: CASGLVASGRYTGELFF.

This clone was seen a few times. The rearrangement uses TRBV4-2 and TRBJ2-3, with 11 bases that match TRBD2. The germline CDR1 and CDR2 sequences are LGHNA and YNFKEQ. This CDR3 is built from 16 residues. The junction had 6 bases not matched to a gene; V was cut back by 4 bases and J by 3 bases. CDR3 bases: TGTGCCAGCAGCCCAGTGACTAGCGGGGCTACAGATACGCAGTATTTT. Amino acid sequence: CASSPVTSGATDTQYF.

There are a few counts of this clone. The genes are TRBV28 and TRBJ2-7; D perhaps matches TRBD2 (5 bases). The CDR3 length is 15 residues. Trimming took off 1 base at V and 2 bases at J, with 12 bases between the two ends. Per the germline V gene, CDR1 is MDHEN and CDR2 is SYDVKM. In nucleotides, the CDR3 is TGTGCCAGCAGTTTATATAGGGAGAGAACCTACGAGCAGTACTTC. Its translation: CASSLYRERTYEQYF.

The rearrangement joins TRBV18 to TRBJ2-1; 8 bases are shared with TRBD2. Germline V CDR1 and CDR2: KGHSH, LQKENI. The trim removed 0 bases at V and 9 bases at J, leaving 7 bases unmatched. This CDR3 has 15 residues. CDR3 coding DNA: TGTGCCAGCTCACCACCAGGGGAACGGGGGGGTGAGCAGTTCTTC. This gives the protein CASSPPGERGGEQFF.